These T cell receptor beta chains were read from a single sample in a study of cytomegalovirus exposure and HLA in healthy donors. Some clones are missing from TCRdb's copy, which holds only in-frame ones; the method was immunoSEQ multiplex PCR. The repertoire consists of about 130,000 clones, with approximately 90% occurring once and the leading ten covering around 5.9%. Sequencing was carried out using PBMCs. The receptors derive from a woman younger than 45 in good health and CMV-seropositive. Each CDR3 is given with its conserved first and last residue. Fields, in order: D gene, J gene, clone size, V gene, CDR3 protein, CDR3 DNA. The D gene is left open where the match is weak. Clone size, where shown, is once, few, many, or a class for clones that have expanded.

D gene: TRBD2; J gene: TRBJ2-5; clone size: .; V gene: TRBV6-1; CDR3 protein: CASRTSGGETQYF; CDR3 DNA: TGTGCCAGCAGGACTAGCGGGGGAGAGACCCAGTACTTC
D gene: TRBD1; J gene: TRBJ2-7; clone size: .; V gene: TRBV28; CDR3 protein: CASSLPDREQYF; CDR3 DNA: TGTGCCAGCAGTTTACCGGACAGGGAGCAGTACTTC
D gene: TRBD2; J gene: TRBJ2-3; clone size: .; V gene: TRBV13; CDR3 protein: CASSLPSGVADTQYF; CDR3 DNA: TGTGCCAGCAGCTTACCTAGCGGGGTCGCAGATACGCAGTATTTT
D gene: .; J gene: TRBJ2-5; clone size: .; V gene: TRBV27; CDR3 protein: CASRPWRVQETQYF; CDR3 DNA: TGTGCCAGCAGACCCTGGAGGGTACAAGAGACCCAGTACTTC
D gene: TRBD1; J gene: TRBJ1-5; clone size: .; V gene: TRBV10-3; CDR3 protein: CAISESARDRCQHF; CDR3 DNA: TGTGCCATCAGTGAGTCCGCTCGGGACAGGTGCCAGCATTTT
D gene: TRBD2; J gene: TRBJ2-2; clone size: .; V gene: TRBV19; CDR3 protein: CASSPLAGGNTGELFF; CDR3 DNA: TGTGCCAGTAGCCCATTAGCGGGAGGAAACACCGGGGAGCTGTTTTTT
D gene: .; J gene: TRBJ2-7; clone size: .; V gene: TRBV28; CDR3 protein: CASSLTGSFYEQYF; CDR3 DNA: TGTGCCAGCAGTTTAACCGGGAGTTTTTACGAGCAGTACTTC
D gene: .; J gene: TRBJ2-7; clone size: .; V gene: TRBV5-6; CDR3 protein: CASSSWGGRAIYEQYF; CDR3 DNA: TGTGCCAGCAGCTCGTGGGGGGGGCGAGCGATTTACGAGCAGTACTTC
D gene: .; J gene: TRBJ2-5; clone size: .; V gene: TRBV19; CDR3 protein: CASSVRGQETQYF; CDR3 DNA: TGTGCCAGTAGCGTCCGGGGCCAAGAGACCCAGTACTTC
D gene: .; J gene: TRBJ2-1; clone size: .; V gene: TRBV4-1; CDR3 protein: CASSQEEGSGQFEQFF; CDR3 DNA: TGCGCCAGCAGCCAAGAGGAGGGGTCAGGTCAATTTGAGCAGTTCTTC
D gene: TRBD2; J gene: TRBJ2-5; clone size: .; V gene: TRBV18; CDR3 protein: CASSPLAGARETQYF; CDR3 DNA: TGTGCCAGCTCACCACTAGCGGGGGCCAGGGAGACCCAGTACTTC
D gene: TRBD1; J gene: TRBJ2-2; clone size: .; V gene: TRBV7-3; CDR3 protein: CASSLTTTGVGELFF; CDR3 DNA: TGTGCCAGCAGCTTAACGACGACAGGGGTTGGGGAGCTGTTTTTT
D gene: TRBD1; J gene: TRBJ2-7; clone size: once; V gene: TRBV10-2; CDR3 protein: CASRNRGESSYEQYF; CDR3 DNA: TGCGCCAGCAGAAACAGGGGCGAGAGCTCCTACGAGCAGTACTTC
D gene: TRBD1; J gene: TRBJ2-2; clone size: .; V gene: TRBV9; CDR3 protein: CASSGHGTANTGELFF; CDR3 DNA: TGTGCCAGCAGCGGACACGGGACAGCGAACACCGGGGAGCTGTTTTTT
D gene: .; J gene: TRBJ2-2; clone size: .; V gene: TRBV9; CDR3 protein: CASSLRTARSTGELFF; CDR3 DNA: TGTGCCAGCAGCTTACGTACGGCAAGGAGCACCGGGGAGCTGTTTTTT
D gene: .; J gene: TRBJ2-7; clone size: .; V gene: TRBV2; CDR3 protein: CASSASGTRPEQYF; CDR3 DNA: TGTGCCAGCAGTGCCTCCGGGACTCGTCCCGAGCAGTACTTC
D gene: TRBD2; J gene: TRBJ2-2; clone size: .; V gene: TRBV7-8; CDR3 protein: CASSLSGGRYTGELFF; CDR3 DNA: TGTGCCAGCAGCTTGAGTGGCGGGAGGTACACCGGGGAGCTGTTTTTT
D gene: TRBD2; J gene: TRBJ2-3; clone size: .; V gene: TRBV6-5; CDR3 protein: CASSGLAGIRYTQYF; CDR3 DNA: TGTGCCAGCAGTGGACTAGCGGGGATTAGATATACGCAGTATTTT
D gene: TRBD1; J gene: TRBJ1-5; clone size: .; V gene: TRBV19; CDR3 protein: CASRETGGSYSNQPQHF; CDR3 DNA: TGTGCCAGTCGGGAAACAGGGGGATCCTATAGCAATCAGCCCCAGCATTTT
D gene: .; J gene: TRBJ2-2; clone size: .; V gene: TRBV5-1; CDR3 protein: CASNLTSASGELFF; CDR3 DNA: TGCGCCAGCAACTTGACTAGTGCATCCGGGGAGCTGTTTTTT
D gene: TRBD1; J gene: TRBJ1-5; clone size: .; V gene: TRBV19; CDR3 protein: CASSGQGIQNSNQPQHF; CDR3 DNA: TGTGCCAGCTCTGGACAGGGGATCCAAAATAGCAATCAGCCCCAGCATTTT
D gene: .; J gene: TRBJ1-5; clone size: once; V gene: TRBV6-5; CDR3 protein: CARERQHF; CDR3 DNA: TGTGCCAGGGAGCGCCAGCATTTT
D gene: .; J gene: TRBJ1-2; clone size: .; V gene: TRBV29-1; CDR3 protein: CSVDLSGVSYGYTF; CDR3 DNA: TGCAGCGTTGATCTGTCAGGGGTTTCCTATGGCTACACCTTC
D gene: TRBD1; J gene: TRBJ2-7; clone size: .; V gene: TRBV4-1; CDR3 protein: CASSRWTGDEQYF; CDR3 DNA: TGCGCCAGCAGCCGCTGGACAGGCGACGAGCAGTACTTC
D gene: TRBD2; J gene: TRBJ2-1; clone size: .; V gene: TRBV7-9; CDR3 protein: CASSLAGDTYNEQFF; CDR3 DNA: TGTGCCAGCAGTTTAGCGGGAGATACCTACAATGAGCAGTTCTTC
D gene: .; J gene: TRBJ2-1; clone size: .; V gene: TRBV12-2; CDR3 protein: CASRPQPDLAGGRKNEQFF; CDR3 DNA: TGTGCAAGTCGCCCCCAGCCCGATTTAGCGGGAGGAAGGAAAAATGAGCAGTTCTTC